This T cell receptor beta chain was identified in a study of T cell responses to AZD1222 COVID-19 vaccine. As to this clone: What it binds is unknown.

Measured with immunoSEQ multiplex PCR; TCRdb has only the in-frame clones, and not every one. The repertoire holds 86,000 or so clones, around nine tenths seen once, with about 4.9% in the top ten. Trimming left V 0 bases short and J 0 bases short, with 12 bases between. Per germline, CDR1 SGHTS and CDR2 YDEGEE. The CDR3 is made up of 17 amino acids. Regarding the study as a whole: Most donors were white British and more were female, and clonal diversity was possibly underestimated. Among spike-specific TCRs, nearly half reportedly target unmutated variant regions. Baseline serostatus was positive in only a handful of AZD1222 recipients. Sampled repertoires all dated from after the peak T cell response.

The source material was peripheral blood, sampled on day 0 of MenACWY control vaccination. The receptor's source is an adult in good health. The chain combines TRBV5-8 with TRBJ1-4, with D perhaps TRBD1 (5 bases). CDR3 nucleotides: TGTGCCAGCAGCTTGGGGACACCCCATGCAACTAATGAAAAACTGTTTTTT. Its translation is CASSLGTPHATNEKLFF.